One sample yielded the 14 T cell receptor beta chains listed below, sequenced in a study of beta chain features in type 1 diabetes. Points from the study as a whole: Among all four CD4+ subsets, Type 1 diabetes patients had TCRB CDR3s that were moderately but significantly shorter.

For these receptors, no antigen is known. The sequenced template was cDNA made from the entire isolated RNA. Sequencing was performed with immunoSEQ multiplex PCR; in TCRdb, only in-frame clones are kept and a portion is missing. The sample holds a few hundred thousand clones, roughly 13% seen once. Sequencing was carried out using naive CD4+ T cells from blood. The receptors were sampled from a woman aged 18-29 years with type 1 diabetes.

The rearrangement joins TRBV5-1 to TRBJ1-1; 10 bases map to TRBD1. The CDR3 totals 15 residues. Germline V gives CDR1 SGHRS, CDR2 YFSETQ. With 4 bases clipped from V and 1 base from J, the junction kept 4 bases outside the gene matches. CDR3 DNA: TGCGCCAGCAGCCAGGGACAGGGGAAGAACACTGAAGCTTTCTTT. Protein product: CASSQGQGKNTEAFF. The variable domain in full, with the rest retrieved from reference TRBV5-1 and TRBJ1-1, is KAGVTQTPRYLIKTRGQQVTLSCSPISGHRSVSWYQQTPGQGLQFLFEYFSETQRNKGNFPGRFSGRQFSNSRSEMNVSTLELGDSALYLCASSQGQGKNTEAFFGQGTRLTVV.

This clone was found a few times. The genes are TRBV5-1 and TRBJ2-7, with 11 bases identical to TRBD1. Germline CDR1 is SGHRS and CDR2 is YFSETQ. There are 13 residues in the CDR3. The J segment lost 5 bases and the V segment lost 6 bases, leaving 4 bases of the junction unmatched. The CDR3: CASKPGQGDEQYF. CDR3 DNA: TGCGCCAGCAAACCGGGACAGGGGGACGAGCAGTACTTC. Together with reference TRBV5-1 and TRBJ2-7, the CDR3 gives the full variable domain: KAGVTQTPRYLIKTRGQQVTLSCSPISGHRSVSWYQQTPGQGLQFLFEYFSETQRNKGNFPGRFSGRQFSNSRSEMNVSTLELGDSALYLCASKPGQGDEQYFGPGTRLTVT.

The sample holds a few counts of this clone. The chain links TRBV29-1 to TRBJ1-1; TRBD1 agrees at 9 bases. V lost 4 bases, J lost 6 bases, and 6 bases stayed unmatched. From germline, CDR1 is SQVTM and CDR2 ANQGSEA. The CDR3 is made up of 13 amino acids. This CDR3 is CSVGTGVSSEAFF. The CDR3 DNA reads TGCAGCGTTGGGACAGGGGTGAGCTCTGAAGCTTTCTTT.

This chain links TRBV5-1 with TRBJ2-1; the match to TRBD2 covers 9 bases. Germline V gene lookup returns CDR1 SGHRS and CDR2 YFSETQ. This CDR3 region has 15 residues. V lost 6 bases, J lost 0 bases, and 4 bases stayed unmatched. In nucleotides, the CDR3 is TGCGCCAGCAACCTACTAGCGGGCTCCTACAATGAGCAGTTCTTC. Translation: CASNLLAGSYNEQFF.

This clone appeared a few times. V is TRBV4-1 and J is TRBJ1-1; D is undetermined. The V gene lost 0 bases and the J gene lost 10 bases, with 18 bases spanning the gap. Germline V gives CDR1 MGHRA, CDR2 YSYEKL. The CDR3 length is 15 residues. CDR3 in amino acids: CASSQDIGSGVGAFF. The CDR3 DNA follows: TGCGCCAGCAGCCAAGATATAGGGAGTGGGGTTGGAGCTTTCTTT.

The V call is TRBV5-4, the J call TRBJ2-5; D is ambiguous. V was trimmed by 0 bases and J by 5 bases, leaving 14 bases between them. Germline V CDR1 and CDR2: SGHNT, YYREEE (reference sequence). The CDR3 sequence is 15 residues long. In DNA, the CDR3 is TGTGCCAGCAGCTTGGTCGCGGATGTAAGGGAGACCCAGTACTTC. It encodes CASSLVADVRETQYF.

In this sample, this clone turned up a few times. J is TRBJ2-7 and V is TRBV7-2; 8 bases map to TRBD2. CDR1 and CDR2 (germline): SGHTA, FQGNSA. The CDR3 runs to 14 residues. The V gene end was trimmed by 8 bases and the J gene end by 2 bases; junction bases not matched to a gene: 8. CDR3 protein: CASSPRREAYEQYF. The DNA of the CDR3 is TGTGCCAGCTCCCCCCGGCGGGAGGCCTACGAGCAGTACTTC.

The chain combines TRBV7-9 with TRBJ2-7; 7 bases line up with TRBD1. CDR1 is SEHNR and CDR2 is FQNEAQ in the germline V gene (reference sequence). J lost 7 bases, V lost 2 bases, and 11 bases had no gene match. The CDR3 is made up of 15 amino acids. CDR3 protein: CASSLTGQPNREQYV. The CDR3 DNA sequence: TGTGCCAGCAGCTTAACGGGACAGCCTAATCGGGAGCAGTACGTC.

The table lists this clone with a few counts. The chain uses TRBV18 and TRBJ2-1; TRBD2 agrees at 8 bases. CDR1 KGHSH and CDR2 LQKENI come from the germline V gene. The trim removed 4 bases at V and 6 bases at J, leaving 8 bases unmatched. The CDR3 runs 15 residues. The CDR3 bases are TGTGCCAGCTCACTCTTAACGGGAGGGTCCAATGAGCAGTTCTTC. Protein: CASSLLTGGSNEQFF.

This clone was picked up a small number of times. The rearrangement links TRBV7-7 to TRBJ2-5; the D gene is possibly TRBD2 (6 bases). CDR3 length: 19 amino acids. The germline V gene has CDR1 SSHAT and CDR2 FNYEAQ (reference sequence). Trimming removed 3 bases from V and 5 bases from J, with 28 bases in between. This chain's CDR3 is CASSLKAGVPGWLAETQYF. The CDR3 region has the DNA TGTGCCAGCAGCTTGAAGGCCGGGGTCCCGGGGTGGCTAGCGGAGACCCAGTACTTC.

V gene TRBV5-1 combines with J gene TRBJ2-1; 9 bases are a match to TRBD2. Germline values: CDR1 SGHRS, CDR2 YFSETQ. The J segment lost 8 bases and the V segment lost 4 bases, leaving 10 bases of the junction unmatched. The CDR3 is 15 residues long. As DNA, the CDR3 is TGCGCCAGCAGCGAGGGACTAGCAGAAATTGATGAGCAGTTCTTC. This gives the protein CASSEGLAEIDEQFF.

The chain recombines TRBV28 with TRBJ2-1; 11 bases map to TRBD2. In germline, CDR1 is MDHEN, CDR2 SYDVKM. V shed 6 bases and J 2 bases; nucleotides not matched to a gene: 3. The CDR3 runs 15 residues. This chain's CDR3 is CASRELAGAYNEQFF. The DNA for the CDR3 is TGTGCCAGCAGAGAACTAGCGGGAGCCTACAATGAGCAGTTCTTC.

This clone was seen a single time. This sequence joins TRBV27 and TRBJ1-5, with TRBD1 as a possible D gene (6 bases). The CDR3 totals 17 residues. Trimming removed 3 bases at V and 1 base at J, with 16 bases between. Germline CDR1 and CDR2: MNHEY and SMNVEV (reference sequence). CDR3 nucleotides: TGTGCCAGCAGTTTCCTTAAACAGGGAAACAGCAATCAGCCCCAGCATTTT. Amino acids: CASSFLKQGNSNQPQHF.

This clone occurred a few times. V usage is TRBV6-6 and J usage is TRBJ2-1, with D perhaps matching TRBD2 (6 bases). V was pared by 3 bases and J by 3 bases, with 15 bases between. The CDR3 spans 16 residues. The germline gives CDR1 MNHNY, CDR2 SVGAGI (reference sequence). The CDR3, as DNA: TGTGCCAGCAGTTATTCGGGGCGGGAAGTCTACAATGAGCAGTTCTTC. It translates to CASSYSGREVYNEQFF.